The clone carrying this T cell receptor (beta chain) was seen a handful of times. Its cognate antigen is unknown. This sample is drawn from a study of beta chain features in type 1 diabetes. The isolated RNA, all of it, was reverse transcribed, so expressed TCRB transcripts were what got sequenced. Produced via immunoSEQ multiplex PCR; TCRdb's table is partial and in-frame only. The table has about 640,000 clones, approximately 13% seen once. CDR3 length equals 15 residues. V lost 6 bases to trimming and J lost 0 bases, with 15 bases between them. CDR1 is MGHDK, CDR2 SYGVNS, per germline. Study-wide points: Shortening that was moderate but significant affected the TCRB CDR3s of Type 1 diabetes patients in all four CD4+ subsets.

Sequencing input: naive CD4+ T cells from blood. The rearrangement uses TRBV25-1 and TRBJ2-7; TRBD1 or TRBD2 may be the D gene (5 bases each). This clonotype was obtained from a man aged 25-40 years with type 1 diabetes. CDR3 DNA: TGTGCCAGCAGCCCCAGGGAGTTTTACTCCTACGAGCAGTACTTC. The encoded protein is CASSPREFYSYEQYF.